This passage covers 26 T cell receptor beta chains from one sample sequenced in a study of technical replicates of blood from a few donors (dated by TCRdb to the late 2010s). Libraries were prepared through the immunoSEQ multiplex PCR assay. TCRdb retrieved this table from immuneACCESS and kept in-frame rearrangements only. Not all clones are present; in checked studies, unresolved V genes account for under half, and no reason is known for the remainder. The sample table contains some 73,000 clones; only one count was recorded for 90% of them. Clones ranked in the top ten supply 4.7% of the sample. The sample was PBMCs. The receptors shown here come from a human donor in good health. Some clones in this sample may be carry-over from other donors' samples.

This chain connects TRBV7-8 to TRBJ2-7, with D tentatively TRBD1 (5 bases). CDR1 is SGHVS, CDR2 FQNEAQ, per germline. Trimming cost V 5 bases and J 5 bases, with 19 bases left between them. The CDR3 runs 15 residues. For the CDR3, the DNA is TGTGCCAGCAGCGCCAGATTAGGGGTAGGCCACGAGCAGTACTTC. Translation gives CASSARLGVGHEQYF.

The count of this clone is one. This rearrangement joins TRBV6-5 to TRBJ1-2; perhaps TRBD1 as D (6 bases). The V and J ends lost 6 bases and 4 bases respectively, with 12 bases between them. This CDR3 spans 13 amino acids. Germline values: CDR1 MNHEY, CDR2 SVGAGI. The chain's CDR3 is CASSPTGFYGYTF. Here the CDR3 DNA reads TGTGCCAGCAGCCCGACAGGATTCTATGGCTACACCTTC.

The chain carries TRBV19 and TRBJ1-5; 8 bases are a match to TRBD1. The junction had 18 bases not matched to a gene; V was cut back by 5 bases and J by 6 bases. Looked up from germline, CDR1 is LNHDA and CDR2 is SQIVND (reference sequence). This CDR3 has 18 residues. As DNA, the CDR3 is TGTGCCAGTAGTCCTTATTACACTGAGACAGGGGTCGGTCAGCCCCAGCATTTT. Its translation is CASSPYYTETGVGQPQHF. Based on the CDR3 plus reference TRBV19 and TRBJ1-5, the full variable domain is DGGITQSPKYLFRKEGQNVTLSCEQNLNHDAMYWYRQDPGQGLRLIYYSQIVNDFQKGDIAEGYSVSREKKESFPLTVTSAQKNPTAFYLCASSPYYTETGVGQPQHFGDGTRLSIL.

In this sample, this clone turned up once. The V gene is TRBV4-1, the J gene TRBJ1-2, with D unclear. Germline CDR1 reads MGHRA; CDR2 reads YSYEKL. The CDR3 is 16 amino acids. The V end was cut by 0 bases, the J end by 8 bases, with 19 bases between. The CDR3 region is CASSQDQDSPMGGYTF. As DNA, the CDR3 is TGCGCCAGCAGCCAAGATCAAGATTCTCCTATGGGCGGCTACACCTTC.

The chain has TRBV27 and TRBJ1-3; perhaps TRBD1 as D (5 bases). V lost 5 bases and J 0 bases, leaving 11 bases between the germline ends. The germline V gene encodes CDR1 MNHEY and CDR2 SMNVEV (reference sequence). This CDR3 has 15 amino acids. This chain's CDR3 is CASSTSRDSGNTIYF. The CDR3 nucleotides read TGTGCCAGCAGTACGTCCAGGGACTCTGGAAACACCATATATTTT.

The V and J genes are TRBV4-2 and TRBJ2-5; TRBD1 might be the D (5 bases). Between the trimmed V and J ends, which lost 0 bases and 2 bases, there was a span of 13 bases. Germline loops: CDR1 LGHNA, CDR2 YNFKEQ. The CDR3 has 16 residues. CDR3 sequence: CASSQDSAGLQETQYF. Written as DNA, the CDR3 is TGTGCCAGCAGCCAAGATAGTGCAGGGTTACAAGAGACCCAGTACTTC.

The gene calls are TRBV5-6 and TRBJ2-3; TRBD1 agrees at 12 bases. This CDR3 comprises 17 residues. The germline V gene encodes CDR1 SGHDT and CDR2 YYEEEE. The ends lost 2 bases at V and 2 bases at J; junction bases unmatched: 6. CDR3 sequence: CASSLPGQGAVTDTQYF. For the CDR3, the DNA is TGTGCCAGCAGCTTACCGGGACAGGGGGCTGTCACAGATACGCAGTATTTT. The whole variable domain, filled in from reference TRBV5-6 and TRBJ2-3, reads DAGVTQSPTHLIKTRGQQVTLRCSPKSGHDTVSWYQQALGQGPQFIFQYYEEEERQRGNFPDRFSGHQFPNYSSELNVNALLLGDSALYLCASSLPGQGAVTDTQYFGPGTRLTVL.

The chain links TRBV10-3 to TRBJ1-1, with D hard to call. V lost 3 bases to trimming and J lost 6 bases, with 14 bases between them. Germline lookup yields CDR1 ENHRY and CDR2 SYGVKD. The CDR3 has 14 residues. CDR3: CAISERPTIAEAFF. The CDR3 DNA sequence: TGTGCCATCAGTGAAAGACCTACTATTGCTGAAGCTTTCTTT.

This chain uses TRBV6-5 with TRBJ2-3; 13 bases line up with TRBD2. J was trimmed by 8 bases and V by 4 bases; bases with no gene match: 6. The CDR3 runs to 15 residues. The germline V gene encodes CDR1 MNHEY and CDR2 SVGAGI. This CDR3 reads CASSWTSGSSGTQYF. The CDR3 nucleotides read TGTGCCAGCAGTTGGACTAGCGGGAGTTCTGGTACGCAGTATTTT.

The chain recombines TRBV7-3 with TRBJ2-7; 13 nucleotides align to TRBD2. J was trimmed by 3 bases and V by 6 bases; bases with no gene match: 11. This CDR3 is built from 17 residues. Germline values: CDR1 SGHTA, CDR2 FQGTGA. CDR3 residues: CASRPKTGTSGIYEQYF. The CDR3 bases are TGTGCCAGCAGGCCAAAAACCGGGACTAGCGGGATCTACGAGCAGTACTTC.

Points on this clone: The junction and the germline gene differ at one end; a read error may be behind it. The CDR3 bases are TGTGCCAGCAGCCTCCCCAGCAGCGGGAGGCGCTTCTGG. Amino acids: CASSLPSSGRRFW. V and J are TRBV5-6 and TRBJ2-3, with 9 bases that match TRBD2. Germline-derived CDR1 and CDR2 are SGHDT and YYEEEE. There are 13 residues in the CDR3.

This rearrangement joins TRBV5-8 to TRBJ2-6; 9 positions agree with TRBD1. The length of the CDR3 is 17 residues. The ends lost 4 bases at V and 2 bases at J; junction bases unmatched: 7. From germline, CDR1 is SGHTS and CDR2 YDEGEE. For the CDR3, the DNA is TGTGCCAGCAGCCCGGGACAGGGAAGAACTGGGGCCAACGTCCTGACTTTC. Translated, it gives CASSPGQGRTGANVLTF.

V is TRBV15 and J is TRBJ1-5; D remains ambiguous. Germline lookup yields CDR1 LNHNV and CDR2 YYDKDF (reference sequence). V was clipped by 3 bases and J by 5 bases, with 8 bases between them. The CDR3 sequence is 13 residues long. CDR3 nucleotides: TGTGCCACCAGCAGCGACACATATCAGCCCCAGCATTTT. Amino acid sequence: CATSSDTYQPQHF.

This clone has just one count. Here the CDR3 DNA reads TGTGCCACCAGCAGAGGAACCACTTCCATGAGGGAGCAGTACTTC. This codes for CATSRGTTSMREQYF. This chain connects TRBV15 to TRBJ2-7; no firm D call. V lost 1 base and J 7 bases, leaving 17 bases between the germline ends. Germline CDR1 LNHNV, CDR2 YYDKDF (reference sequence). There are 15 residues in the CDR3. Drawing the rest from reference TRBV15 and TRBJ2-7, the complete variable domain is DAMVIQNPRYQVTQFGKPVTLSCSQTLNHNVMYWYQQKSSQAPKLLFHYYDKDFNNEADTPDNFQSRRPNTSFCFLDIRSPGLGDTAMYLCATSRGTTSMREQYFGPGTRLTVT.

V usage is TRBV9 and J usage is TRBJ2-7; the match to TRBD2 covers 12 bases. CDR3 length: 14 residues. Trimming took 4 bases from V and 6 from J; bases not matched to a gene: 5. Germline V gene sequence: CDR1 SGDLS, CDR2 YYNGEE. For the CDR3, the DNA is TGTGCCAGCAGCCCCGGACTAGCGGGGACCGAGCAGTACTTC. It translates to CASSPGLAGTEQYF.

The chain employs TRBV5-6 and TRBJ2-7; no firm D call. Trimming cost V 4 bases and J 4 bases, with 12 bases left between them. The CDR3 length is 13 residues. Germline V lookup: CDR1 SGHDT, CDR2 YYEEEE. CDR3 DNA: TGTGCCAGCAGCCACGGCCGGGTATACGAGCAGTACTTC. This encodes CASSHGRVYEQYF.

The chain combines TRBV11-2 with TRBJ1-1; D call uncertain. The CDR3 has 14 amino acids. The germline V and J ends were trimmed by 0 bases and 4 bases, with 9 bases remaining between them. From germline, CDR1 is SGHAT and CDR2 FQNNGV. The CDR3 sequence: CASSLDGLGTEAFF. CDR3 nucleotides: TGTGCCAGCAGCTTAGACGGGTTGGGCACTGAAGCTTTCTTT.

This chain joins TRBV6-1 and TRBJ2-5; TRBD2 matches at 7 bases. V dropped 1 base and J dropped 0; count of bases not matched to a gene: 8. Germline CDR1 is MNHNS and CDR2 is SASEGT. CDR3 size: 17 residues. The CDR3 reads CASSEDGLAVYQETQYF. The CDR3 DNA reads TGTGCCAGCAGTGAAGATGGTCTAGCGGTGTACCAAGAGACCCAGTACTTC.

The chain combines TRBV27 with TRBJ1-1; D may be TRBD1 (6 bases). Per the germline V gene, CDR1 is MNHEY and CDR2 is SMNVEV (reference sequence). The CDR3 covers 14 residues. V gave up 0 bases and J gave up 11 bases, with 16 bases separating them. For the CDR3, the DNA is TGTGCCAGCAGTTTATCGTTGGGGGCCCCTCCGGCTTTCTTT. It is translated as CASSLSLGAPPAFF.

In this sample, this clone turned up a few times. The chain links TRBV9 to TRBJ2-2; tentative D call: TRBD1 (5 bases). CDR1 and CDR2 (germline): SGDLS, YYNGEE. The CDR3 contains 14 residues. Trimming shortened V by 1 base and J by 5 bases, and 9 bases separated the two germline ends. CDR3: CASSVTGRTGELFF. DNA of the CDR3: TGTGCCAGCAGCGTAACAGGAAGAACCGGGGAGCTGTTTTTT.

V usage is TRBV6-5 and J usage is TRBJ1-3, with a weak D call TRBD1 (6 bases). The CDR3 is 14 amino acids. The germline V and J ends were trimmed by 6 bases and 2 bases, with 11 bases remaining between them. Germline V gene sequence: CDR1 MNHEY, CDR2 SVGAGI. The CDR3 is CASSHRVTGNTIYF. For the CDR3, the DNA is TGTGCCAGCAGCCACAGGGTTACTGGAAACACCATATATTTT.

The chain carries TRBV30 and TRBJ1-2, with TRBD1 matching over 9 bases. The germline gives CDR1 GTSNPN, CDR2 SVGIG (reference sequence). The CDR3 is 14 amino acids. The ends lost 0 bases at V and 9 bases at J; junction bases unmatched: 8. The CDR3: CAWSVKGQGISYTF. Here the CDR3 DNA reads TGTGCCTGGAGTGTAAAAGGACAGGGGATAAGCTACACCTTC.

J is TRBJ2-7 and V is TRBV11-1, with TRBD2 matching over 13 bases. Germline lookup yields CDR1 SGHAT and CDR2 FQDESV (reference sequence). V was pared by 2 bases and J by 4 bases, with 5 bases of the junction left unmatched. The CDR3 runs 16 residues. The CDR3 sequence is CASSLFGLAGVYEQYF. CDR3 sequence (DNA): TGTGCCAGCAGCTTATTTGGACTAGCGGGGGTTTACGAGCAGTACTTC.

In DNA form, the CDR3 reads TGCGCCAGCAGCTTGGGACCGGGGAGCCCGAACACTGAAGCTTTCTTT. Translated, it gives CASSLGPGSPNTEAFF. The rearrangement links TRBV5-1 to TRBJ1-1; unclear D gene. Trimming removed 0 bases at V and 1 base at J, with 13 bases between. This CDR3 comprises 16 residues. Germline CDR1 and CDR2: SGHRS and YFSETQ.

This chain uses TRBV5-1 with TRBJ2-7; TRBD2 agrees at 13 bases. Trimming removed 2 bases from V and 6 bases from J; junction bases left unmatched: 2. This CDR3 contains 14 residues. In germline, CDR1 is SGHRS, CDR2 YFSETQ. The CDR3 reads CASSFGTSGIEQYF. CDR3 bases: TGCGCCAGCAGCTTCGGGACTAGCGGGATCGAGCAGTACTTC.

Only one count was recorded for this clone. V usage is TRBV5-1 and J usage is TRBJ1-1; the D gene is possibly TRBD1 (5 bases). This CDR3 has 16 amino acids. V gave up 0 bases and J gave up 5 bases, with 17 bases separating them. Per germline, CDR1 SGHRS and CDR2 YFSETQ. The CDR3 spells CASSLVQGVGGTEAFF. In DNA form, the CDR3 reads TGCGCCAGCAGCTTGGTTCAGGGCGTGGGGGGGACTGAAGCTTTCTTT. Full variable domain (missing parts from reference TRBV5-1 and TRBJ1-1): KAGVTQTPRYLIKTRGQQVTLSCSPISGHRSVSWYQQTPGQGLQFLFEYFSETQRNKGNFPGRFSGRQFSNSRSEMNVSTLELGDSALYLCASSLVQGVGGTEAFFGQGTRLTVV.